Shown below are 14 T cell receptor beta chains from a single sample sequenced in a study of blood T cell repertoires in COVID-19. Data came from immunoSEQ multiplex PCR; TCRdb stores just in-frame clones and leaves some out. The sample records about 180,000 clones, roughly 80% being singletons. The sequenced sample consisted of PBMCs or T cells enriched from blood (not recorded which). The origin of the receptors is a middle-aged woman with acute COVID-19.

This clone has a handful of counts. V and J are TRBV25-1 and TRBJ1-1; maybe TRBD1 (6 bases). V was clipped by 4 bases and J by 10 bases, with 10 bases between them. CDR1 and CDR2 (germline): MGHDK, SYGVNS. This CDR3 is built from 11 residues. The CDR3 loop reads CASSGGGPAFF. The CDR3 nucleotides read TGTGCCAGCAGTGGGGGGGGCCCAGCTTTCTTT.

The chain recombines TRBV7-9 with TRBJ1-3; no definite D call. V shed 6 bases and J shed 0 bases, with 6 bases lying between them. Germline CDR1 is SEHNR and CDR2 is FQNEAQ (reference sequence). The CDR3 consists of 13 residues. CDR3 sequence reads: CASRESSGNTIYF. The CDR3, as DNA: TGTGCCAGCAGGGAGAGCTCTGGAAACACCATATATTTT.

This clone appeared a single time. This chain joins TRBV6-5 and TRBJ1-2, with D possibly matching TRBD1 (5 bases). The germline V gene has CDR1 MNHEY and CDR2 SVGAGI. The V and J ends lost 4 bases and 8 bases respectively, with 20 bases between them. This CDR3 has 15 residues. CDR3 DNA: TGTGCCAGCAGTTTGTCCCAGGGAAGGTCAATGGGCTACACCTTC. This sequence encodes CASSLSQGRSMGYTF.

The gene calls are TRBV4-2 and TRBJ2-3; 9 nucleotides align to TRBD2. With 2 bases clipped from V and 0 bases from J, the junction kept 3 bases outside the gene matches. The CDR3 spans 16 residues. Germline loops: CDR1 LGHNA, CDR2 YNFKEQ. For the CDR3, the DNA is TGTGCCAGCAGCCAACTGACTAGCGGTAGCACAGATACGCAGTATTTT. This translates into CASSQLTSGSTDTQYF.

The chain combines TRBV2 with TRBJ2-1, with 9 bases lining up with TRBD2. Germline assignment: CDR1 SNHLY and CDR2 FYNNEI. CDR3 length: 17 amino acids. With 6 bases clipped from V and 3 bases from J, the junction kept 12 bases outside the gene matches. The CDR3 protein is CASRDPIAGVGYNEQFF. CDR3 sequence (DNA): TGTGCCAGCAGGGACCCTATAGCGGGAGTTGGCTACAATGAGCAGTTCTTC.

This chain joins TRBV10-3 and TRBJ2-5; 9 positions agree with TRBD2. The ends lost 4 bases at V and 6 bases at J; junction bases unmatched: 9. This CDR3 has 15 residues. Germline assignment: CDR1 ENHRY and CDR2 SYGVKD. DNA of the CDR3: TGTGCCATCAGTGGTAATAGCGGGAGCGTACAGACCCAGTACTTC. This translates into CAISGNSGSVQTQYF.

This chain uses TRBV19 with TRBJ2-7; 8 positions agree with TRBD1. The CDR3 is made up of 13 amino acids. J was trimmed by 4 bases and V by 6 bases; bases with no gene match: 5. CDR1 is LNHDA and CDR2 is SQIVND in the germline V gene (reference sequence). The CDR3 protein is CASSTDRAYEQYF. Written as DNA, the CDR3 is TGTGCCAGTAGCACGGACAGGGCGTACGAGCAGTACTTC.

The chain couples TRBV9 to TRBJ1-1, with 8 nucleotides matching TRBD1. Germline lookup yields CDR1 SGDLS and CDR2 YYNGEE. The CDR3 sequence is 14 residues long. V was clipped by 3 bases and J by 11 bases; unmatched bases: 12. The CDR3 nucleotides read TGTGCCAGCAGCGCCGAGGGACAGGCCAGTATCGCTTTCTTT. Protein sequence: CASSAEGQASIAFF.

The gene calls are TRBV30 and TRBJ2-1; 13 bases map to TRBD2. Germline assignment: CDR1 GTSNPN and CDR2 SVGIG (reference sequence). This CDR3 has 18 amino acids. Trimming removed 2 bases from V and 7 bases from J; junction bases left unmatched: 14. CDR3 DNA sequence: TGTGCCTGGAGTAATGTTTGGGGACTAGCGGGACTAAGGAATGAGCAGTTCTTC. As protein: CAWSNVWGLAGLRNEQFF.

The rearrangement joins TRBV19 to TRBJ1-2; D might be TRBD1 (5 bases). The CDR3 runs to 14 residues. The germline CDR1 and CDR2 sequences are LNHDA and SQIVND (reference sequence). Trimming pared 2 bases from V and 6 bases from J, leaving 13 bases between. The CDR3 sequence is CASSIQGGSHGYTF. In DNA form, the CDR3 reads TGTGCCAGTAGTATACAGGGAGGGTCGCATGGCTACACCTTC.

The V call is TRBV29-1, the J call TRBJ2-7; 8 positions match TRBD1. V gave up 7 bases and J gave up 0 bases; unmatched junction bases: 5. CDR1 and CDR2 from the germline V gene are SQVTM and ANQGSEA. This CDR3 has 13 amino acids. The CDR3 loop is CSAMTGVSYEQYF. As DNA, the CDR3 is TGCAGCGCAATGACAGGGGTCTCCTACGAGCAGTACTTC.

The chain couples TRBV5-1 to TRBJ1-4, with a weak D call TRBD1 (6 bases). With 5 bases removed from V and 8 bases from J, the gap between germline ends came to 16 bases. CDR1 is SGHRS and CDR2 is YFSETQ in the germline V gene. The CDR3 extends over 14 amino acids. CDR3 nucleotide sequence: TGCGCCAGCAGACTACAGGGAATCGAAGAAAAACTGTTTTTT. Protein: CASRLQGIEEKLFF.

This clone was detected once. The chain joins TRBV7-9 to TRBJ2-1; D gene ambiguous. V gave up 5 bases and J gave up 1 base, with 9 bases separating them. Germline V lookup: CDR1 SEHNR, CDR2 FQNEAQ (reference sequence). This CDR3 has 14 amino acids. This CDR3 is CASSHSISYNEQFF. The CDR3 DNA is TGTGCCAGCAGCCACAGCATATCCTACAATGAGCAGTTCTTC.

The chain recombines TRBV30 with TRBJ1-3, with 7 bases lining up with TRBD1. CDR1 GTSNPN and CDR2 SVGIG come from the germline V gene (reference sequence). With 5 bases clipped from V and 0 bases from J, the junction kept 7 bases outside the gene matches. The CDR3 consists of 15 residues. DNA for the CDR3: TGTGCCTGGCGGCTACAGGGGAGCTCTGGAAACACCATATATTTT. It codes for CAWRLQGSSGNTIYF.